These 9 T cell receptor beta chains came from one sample sequenced in a study of CD8 T cells in ankylosing spondylitis (dated by TCRdb to about 2017). What the work shows at the level of the full study, not this receptor alone: Blood from ankylosing spondylitis patients appeared to be characterized by a TCR beta motif made up of under ten highly homologous amino acid variants.

These TCRs' antigens remain unknown. Library preparation employed 5' RACE. Reads for this sample came from an Illumina HiSeq 2500. TCRdb trimmed the raw reads at Q25, called clones with MiXCR and kept productive beta chains. CDR3 protein duplicates are merged, each entry listing the most common genes and DNA. This sample is represented by a few hundred thousand distinct CDR3 sequences; 20% to 25% of them were singletons. The ten largest make up around 17% of the sample. The sample was blood, either unsorted or a sorted T cell fraction (not recorded which). Receptor source: a male donor with ankylosing spondylitis.

The chain combines TRBV11-3 with TRBJ2-1; possibly TRBD2 for D (6 bases). The CDR3 has 13 residues. In germline, CDR1 is SGHNT, CDR2 YENEEA. V was pared by 3 bases and J by 6 bases, with 9 bases between. The CDR3 DNA reads TGTGCCAGCAGCTTTTACGGGAGCAATGAGCAGTTCTTC. Translating it yields CASSFYGSNEQFF.

This clonotype has more than one count but fewer than ten. The CDR3 spells CASSLVLAGKETQYF. In DNA form, the CDR3 reads TGTGCCAGCAGCTTAGTACTAGCGGGGAAAGAGACCCAGTACTTC. The chain links TRBV7-7 to TRBJ2-5; 10 nucleotides match TRBD2. Losses at the gene ends were 1 base for V and 3 bases for J; bases not matched to a gene: 2. This CDR3 is 15 amino acids long. Per the germline V gene, CDR1 is SSHAT and CDR2 is FNYEAQ (reference sequence).

This chain joins TRBV5-1 and TRBJ2-3, with 13 bases identical to TRBD2. The CDR3 is 18 residues long. With 0 bases clipped from V and 4 bases from J, the junction kept 8 bases outside the gene matches. Looked up from germline, CDR1 is SGHRS and CDR2 is YFSETQ. CDR3 residues: CASSLEGLAGLSPDTQYF. The CDR3 DNA reads TGCGCCAGCAGCTTGGAGGGACTAGCGGGATTATCTCCAGATACGCAGTATTTT.

CDR3 loop: CASSIGTRMNTEAFF. CDR3 nucleotide sequence: TGTGCCAGTAGTATAGGGACACGAATGAACACTGAAGCTTTCTTT. The V gene is TRBV19, the J gene TRBJ1-1; perhaps TRBD1 as D (5 bases). The ends were cut back, 1 base at V and 0 bases at J, with 9 bases in the middle. Germline V gene lookup returns CDR1 LNHDA and CDR2 SQIVND (reference sequence). The CDR3 loop spans 15 amino acids.

This sequence joins TRBV10-3 and TRBJ2-1; 10 positions match TRBD2. Looked up from germline, CDR1 is ENHRY and CDR2 is SYGVKD. This CDR3 has 16 amino acids. Unmatched junction bases numbered 16, after V lost 7 bases and J lost 10 bases. CDR3 protein: CAIKVTASGRVGEQFF. DNA for the CDR3: TGTGCCATCAAGGTGACGGCTAGCGGGAGAGTAGGGGAGCAGTTCTTC.

The chain couples TRBV20-1 to TRBJ2-1; D possibly corresponds to TRBD2 (5 bases). Germline lookup yields CDR1 DFQATT and CDR2 SNEGSKA (reference sequence). V was cut by 0 bases and J by 15 bases, with 18 bases left in between. The length of the CDR3 is 13 residues. The CDR3 loop reads CSARDLSGPHGFF. CDR3 in DNA: TGCAGTGCTAGAGATTTAAGCGGACCACACGGGTTCTTC.

This clonotype has only a few counts. The CDR3 region has the DNA TGTGCCAGCAGCGCGGGACTAGCGGGTGGTTACGAGCAGTACTTC. This encodes CASSAGLAGGYEQYF. The rearrangement uses TRBV11-2 and TRBJ2-7; 12 bases are shared with TRBD2. Trimming removed 5 bases from V and 4 bases from J; junction bases left unmatched: 6. CDR3 size: 15 residues. Germline values: CDR1 SGHAT, CDR2 FQNNGV.

This clonotype was seen a single time. The chain is built from TRBV18 and TRBJ2-5; TRBD1 or TRBD2 may be the D gene (5 bases each). This CDR3 is built from 13 residues. The V and J ends lost 9 bases and 1 base respectively, with 12 bases between them. Per the germline V gene, CDR1 is KGHSH and CDR2 is LQKENI. The CDR3 DNA reads as TGTGCCAGTTCGACGGGGCTCCAAGAGACCCAGTACTTC. Translated, it gives CASSTGLQETQYF.

There are a few counts of this clonotype. The chain combines TRBV20-1 with TRBJ1-5, with a possible D match to TRBD1 (6 bases). The CDR3 runs to 14 residues. Germline V gives CDR1 DFQATT, CDR2 SNEGSKA (reference sequence). V gave up 3 bases and J gave up 3 bases, with 12 bases separating them. CDR3 in amino acids: CSASGGGNNQPQHF. The CDR3 DNA sequence: TGCAGTGCTAGCGGAGGGGGGAACAATCAGCCCCAGCATTTT.